These T cell receptor beta chains were read from a single sample in a study of human T cells and chemical hapten exposure. TCRdb fed the reads into MiXCR, producing one record per CDR3 protein. This table has about 120,000 distinct CDR3 sequences, approximately 9% appearing once. The sample taken for sequencing was whole blood. The source is a human donor in good health. Some clones in this sample may be carry-over from other donors' samples. The CDR3 runs from the conserved cysteine through the conserved F or W. D genes are given only for firm matches. Some rows have no size entry. The others give once, few or many, or a class for an expanded clone.

d_gene: -; abundance: many; v_gene: TRBV5-1; len: 14; j_gene: TRBJ2-1; CDR3nt: TGCGCCAGCAGCTTGGGTCAGGGAAACAATGAGCAGTTCTTC; CDR3aa: CASSLGQGNNEQFF
d_gene: TRBD1; abundance: few; v_gene: TRBV2; len: 16; j_gene: TRBJ2-3; CDR3nt: TGTGCCAGCACACCGGGACAGGGGGCGGCCGGGGATACGCAGTATTTT; CDR3aa: CASTPGQGAAGDTQYF
d_gene: TRBD1; abundance: -; v_gene: TRBV29-1; len: 15; j_gene: TRBJ2-3; CDR3nt: TGCAGTGCACGAGCAGGACAGGGGGCCGGAGATACGCAGTATTTT; CDR3aa: CSARAGQGAGDTQYF
d_gene: -; abundance: -; v_gene: TRBV7-9; len: 13; j_gene: TRBJ1-4; CDR3nt: TGTGCCAGCAGTTTTGGGGGACGAGAAAAACTGTTTTTT; CDR3aa: CASSFGGREKLFF
d_gene: -; abundance: many; v_gene: TRBV23-1; len: 12; j_gene: TRBJ1-5; CDR3nt: TGCGCCAGCAAAGGAACCTCTCAGCCCCAGCATTTT; CDR3aa: CASKGTSQPQHF
d_gene: TRBD2; abundance: -; v_gene: TRBV20-1; len: 13; j_gene: TRBJ2-5; CDR3nt: TGCAGTGCTAGCGGGGGGGATGTGGAGACCCAGTACTTC; CDR3aa: CSASGGDVETQYF
d_gene: -; abundance: few; v_gene: TRBV6-1; len: 14; j_gene: TRBJ1-6; CDR3nt: TGTGCCAGCAGTAAGACAGAAAATAATTCACCCCTCCACTTT; CDR3aa: CASSKTENNSPLHF
d_gene: -; abundance: few; v_gene: TRBV29-1; len: 13; j_gene: TRBJ2-7; CDR3nt: TGCAGCGTTGAGCAGGGGCATCCCTACGAGCAATACTTC; CDR3aa: CSVEQGHPYEQYF
d_gene: -; abundance: -; v_gene: TRBV9; len: 16; j_gene: TRBJ1-2; CDR3nt: TGTGCCAGCAGCGTAGCTGTAATAGGGGGGCGCGGTGGCTACACCTTC; CDR3aa: CASSVAVIGGRGGYTF
d_gene: -; abundance: -; v_gene: TRBV5-4; len: 15; j_gene: TRBJ1-1; CDR3nt: TGTGCCAGCAGCTCTTCAGGGAGTCCGAACACTGAAGCTTTCTTT; CDR3aa: CASSSSGSPNTEAFF
d_gene: -; abundance: many; v_gene: TRBV4-1; len: 16; j_gene: TRBJ1-4; CDR3nt: TGCGCCAGCAGCCAAGGATGGGGGTCGGATAATGAAAAACTGTTTTTT; CDR3aa: CASSQGWGSDNEKLFF
d_gene: -; abundance: many; v_gene: TRBV12-5; len: 16; j_gene: TRBJ1-1; CDR3nt: TGTGCTAGTGGTTTGGGGACAGAGCCCATGAACACTGAAGCTTTCTTT; CDR3aa: CASGLGTEPMNTEAFF